This T cell receptor (beta chain) was captured by sequencing in a study of T cell changes during pregnancy in multiple sclerosis. The protocol was immunoSEQ multiplex PCR, while the TCRdb copy is restricted to in-frame clones and leaves out a portion. The sample holds 65,000 to 75,000 clones, 91% seen once. Only one count was recorded for this clone. V was cut by 0 bases and J by 4 bases, with 8 bases left in between. This CDR3 has 14 residues. Germline values: CDR1 SGHRS, CDR2 YFSETQ. V and J are TRBV5-1 and TRBJ2-1, with D maybe TRBD1 (6 bases). The receptor was isolated from a female donor with multiple sclerosis, enrolled in a pregnancy study. The source was peripheral blood, collected in the second trimester of pregnancy. CDR3 region: CASSLVGQYNEQFF. The CDR3 DNA reads as TGCGCCAGCAGCTTGGTAGGACAGTACAATGAGCAGTTCTTC.